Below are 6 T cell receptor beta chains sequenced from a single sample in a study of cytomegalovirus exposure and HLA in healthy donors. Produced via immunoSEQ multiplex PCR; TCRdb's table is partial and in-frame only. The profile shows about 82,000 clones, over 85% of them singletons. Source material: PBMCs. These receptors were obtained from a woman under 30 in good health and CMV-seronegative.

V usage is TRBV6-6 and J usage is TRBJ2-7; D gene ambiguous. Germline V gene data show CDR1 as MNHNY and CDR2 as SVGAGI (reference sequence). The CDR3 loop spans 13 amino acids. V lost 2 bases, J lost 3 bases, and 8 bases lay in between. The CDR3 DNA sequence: TGTGCCAGCAGTTACGGGCGCAACTACGAGCAGTACTTC. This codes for CASSYGRNYEQYF.

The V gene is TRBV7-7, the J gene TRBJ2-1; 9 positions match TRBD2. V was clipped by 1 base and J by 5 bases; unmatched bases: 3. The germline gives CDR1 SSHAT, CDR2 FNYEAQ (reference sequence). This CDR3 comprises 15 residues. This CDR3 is CASSLVAGADNEQFF. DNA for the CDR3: TGTGCCAGCAGCTTAGTAGCGGGAGCCGACAATGAGCAGTTCTTC. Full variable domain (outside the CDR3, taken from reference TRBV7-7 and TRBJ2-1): GAGVSQSPRYKVTKRGQDVTLRCDPISSHATLYWYQQALGQGPEFLTYFNYEAQPDKSGLPSDRFSAERPEGSISTLTIQRTEQRDSAMYRCASSLVAGADNEQFFGPGTRLTVL.

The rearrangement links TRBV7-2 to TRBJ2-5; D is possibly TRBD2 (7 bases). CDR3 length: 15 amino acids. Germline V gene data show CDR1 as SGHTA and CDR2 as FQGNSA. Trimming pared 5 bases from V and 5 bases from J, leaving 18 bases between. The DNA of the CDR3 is TGTGCCAGCAGCCCAGGGATTGGGGGGGCTGAGACCCAGTACTTC. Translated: CASSPGIGGAETQYF.

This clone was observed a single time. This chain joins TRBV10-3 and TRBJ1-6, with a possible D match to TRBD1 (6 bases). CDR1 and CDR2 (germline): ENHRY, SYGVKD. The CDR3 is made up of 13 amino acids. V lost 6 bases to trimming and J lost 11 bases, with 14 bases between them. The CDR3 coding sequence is TGTGCCATCAGCGGACAGTCTGAGACACCCCTCCACTTT. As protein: CAISGQSETPLHF.

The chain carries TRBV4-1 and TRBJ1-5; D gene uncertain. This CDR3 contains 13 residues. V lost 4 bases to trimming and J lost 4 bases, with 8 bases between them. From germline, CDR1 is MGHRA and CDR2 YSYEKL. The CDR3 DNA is TGCGCCAGCAGCCTAGCAGATAATCAGCCCCAGCATTTT. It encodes CASSLADNQPQHF.

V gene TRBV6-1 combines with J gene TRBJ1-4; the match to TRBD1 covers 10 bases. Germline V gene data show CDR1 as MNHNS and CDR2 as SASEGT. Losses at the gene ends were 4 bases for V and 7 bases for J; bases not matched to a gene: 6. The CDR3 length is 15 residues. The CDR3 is CASSGTGTGAEKLFF. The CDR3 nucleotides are TGTGCCAGCAGTGGAACCGGGACAGGGGCTGAAAAACTGTTTTTT.